The present TCR beta chain was sequenced within a study of human T cells and chemical hapten exposure (dated by TCRdb to the early 2020s). Study-level background: For sensitization, 2% DPC in acetone was applied to a 2 cm by 2 cm area of upper inner arm skin. Throughout the study period of roughly 24 weeks, patients also received therapeutic DPC doses to the scalp every week. Patch testing on the upper back used Finn chambers containing 0.01% DPC, with scoring done after 6 days according to International Contact Dermatitis Research Group standards. Most of the patients in the cohort were female, and the cohort covered alopecia areata with under or over 50% scalp involvement, alopecia totalis and alopecia universalis. Libraries were pooled for sequencing, and per-sample TCR yields varied mainly because of small differences in library volumes within the pool. The study tracked peripheral blood TCR repertoire changes in vivo during primary and secondary sensitization to the hapten diphenylcyclopropenone (DPC) in alopecia patients. Blood samples were taken from patients before sensitization (week 0) and at 2, 6 and about 24 weeks after DPC sensitization. Around 29 alopecia patients provided blood for TCR sequencing at one to four time points (pre-sensitization, 2, 6 and 24 weeks). Broad study findings and their caveats: After repeated subsampling, the strength of the expansion versus patch-test correlation and the threshold at which it became significant changed. Because all patients had alopecia, a presumed autoimmune disease, the immune response of the patients might differ from that of healthy individuals. A positive correlation was found between the number of PT1 expanded TCRs and patch test score, with significance reached at thresholds 8, 16 and 32 but not 4. Significantly more large CDR3 similarity clusters were formed by expanded TCRs than by pre-sensitization or healthy control sets, consistent with antigen-driven responses. DPC sensitization did not change how many TCRs were above 1 in 1000 frequency, and no evidence was found of alterations in global repertoire structure.

From a lookup of the germline V gene (reference sequence), CDR1 and CDR2 are SEHNR and FQNEAQ. Trimming removed 1 base from V and 3 bases from J, leaving 15 bases between the germline ends. Spanning cysteine to phenylalanine, the CDR3 consists of 16 amino acids. Only the CDR3 DNA is retained, 48 bases long and in frame from the first base. This specimen's time point label, interpreted: patch test 1, 2 weeks after DPC sensitization. The label giving this sample's treatment or condition can be read as: therapeutic diphenylcyclopropenone sensitization with weekly scalp DPC. At every patch-test visit, the blood draw took place before the patch test was put on. Patients were considered eligible if aged 18 to 70, diagnosed with alopecia and deemed suitable for DPC therapy, and patients were excluded if pregnant. Unfractionated whole blood was collected in Tempus Blood RNA tubes, and total RNA was extracted from that blood.

Comment on this clonotype: What antigen it recognizes has not been identified. Within one base of it there is no much larger clone, and no base qualities were kept.

The library relied on RACE. Sequenced on a NextSeq 500. During library preparation, unique molecular identifiers were attached to individual cDNA molecules so that TCRs could be counted in a quantitative, reproducible way. Each blood RNA sample was used to sequence both TCR alpha and TCR beta chains. Processing in the source paper ran as follows. Samples had a median of about 96,000 TCRs, with a range from roughly 23,224 to 700,000. The Decombinator software suite was used to annotate the V, J and CDR3 of the TCR reads. To make PS versus PT1 abundance plots, every sample was subsampled to the same number of TCRs (28,000). Expanded TCRs were defined as absent before sensitization and observed at least eight times at the 2-week time point. TCRdb itself trimmed the public reads at Q25 with fastp, ran MiXCR and retained productive beta chains. Here each entry gathers all rows of one CDR3 protein and keeps the most common genes and DNA. Clone size and V and J calls follow TCRdb, not the original study. The sample contains some 340,000 distinct CDR3 sequences, 5.5% to 8% of them found a single time. The ten top clones hold more than 7% of the sample.

This specimen was whole blood, taken in connection with sensitization to the hapten diphenylcyclopropenone (DPC). Recombination connected TRBV7-9 to TRBJ1-1; no D segment can be confidently identified. The receptor's source is a woman aged 18-30 years with alopecia areata. Some clones in this sample may be carry-over from other donors' samples. The CDR3 corresponds to CASSLGAGPMDTEAFF. In nucleotides, the sequence is TGTGCCAGCAGCTTAGGTGCAGGACCCATGGACACTGAAGCTTTCTTT.